The rows below give T cell receptor beta chains drawn from one sample of a study of blood T cell repertoires in COVID-19. Method: immunoSEQ multiplex PCR; TCRdb's copy keeps in-frame clones and lacks some. In the table there are some 350,000 clones, around 87% of which are singletons. The sequencing input was PBMCs or T cells enriched from blood (not recorded which). The source is a woman aged 25 to 39 who had recovered from COVID-19. CDR3s include the opening cysteine and the closing phenylalanine or tryptophan. Only part of the rows carry a size: once, few, many, or a class if the clone is expanded.

TRBV7-8 . CASSYSWTSGFNTDTQYF
TRBV5-6 . CASSLERLSTEAFF
TRBV21-1 . CASSKLTGTNTGELFF
TRBV2 . CASTPPPGQGALNTEAFF
TRBV13 . CASSPRDRGGEAFF
TRBV6-5 . CASKGQVHTEAFF
TRBV19 . CASKGPKAPLYGYTF
TRBV9 . CASSVDLAGGPWTDTQYF
TRBV19 . CASSNRAGNTIYF
TRBV21-1 once CASSAEETSGRFF
TRBV27 . CASSPRPLPGGGTDTQYF
TRBV4-1 . CASSQSPPGDTQYF
TRBV30 once CAWTQGGYRNGYTF
TRBV5-4 . CASSPNAPGLAGSGANVLTF
TRBV27 . CASSLRGMVTVPYEQYF
TRBV2 many CASSGGYGNTIYF